Sequencing of this T cell receptor (beta chain) was carried out in a study of naive and memory T cell subsets. Study-wide findings and caveats: Naive repertoires, especially CD8, held a few larger clonotypes, possibly memory cells re-expressing CD45RA.

The sample holds many counts of this clonotype. Its antigen remains unknown. The junction departs from the called germline gene at one end, perhaps through a read error. Two oligonucleotides, mixed equimolar, formed the beta constant-region primer covering TRBC1 and TRBC2. The ligated cDNA underwent four PCR rounds using SP2 and nested alpha and beta constant-region primers. A 12-nucleotide UMI and the SP2 primer were added to the cDNA 3' end by oligonucleotide ligation. TCRdb independently ran MiXCR on the UMI-ligation and nested PCR reads; one entry per CDR3 protein. Of some 82,000 distinct CDR3 sequences in the sample, around 11% are singletons; the top ten hold about 0.14%. The clonotype was recovered from a human donor in good health. Sequenced: naive CD4+ T cells from blood.

CDR3 bases: TGTGCCAGCAGCGTAGCGGGGGGAAAGCAGTTCTTC. This translates into CASSVAGGKQFF. This chain joins TRBV7-2 and TRBJ2-1, with 10 bases fitting TRBD2. This CDR3 has 12 amino acids. Germline V gene data show CDR1 as SGHTA and CDR2 as FQGNSA.